These T cell receptor beta chains were read from a single sample in a study of blood T cell repertoires in COVID-19. Generated by immunoSEQ multiplex PCR, the TCRdb table keeps only in-frame clones and is missing some. This table has some 70,000 clones, 76% appearing once. The specimen was peripheral blood. The receptors come from a man aged 55 to 70 with COVID-19, enrolled during active disease. The CDR3 runs from the conserved cysteine through the conserved F or W. Fields, in order: CDR3 length, V gene, D gene, J gene, clone size, CDR3 protein, CDR3 DNA. The D gene is left open where the match is weak. A clone size is listed for some rows: how often the clone was seen (once, few, many), or a class if it is expanded.

12	TRBV29-1	-	TRBJ1-3	-	CSVDGRGGTIYF	TGCAGCGTTGATGGAAGGGGTGGCACCATATATTTT
16	TRBV13	TRBD2	TRBJ2-3	-	CASSLSRGGAPDTQYF	TGTGCCAGCAGCTTAAGTCGCGGGGGGGCCCCAGATACGCAGTATTTT
14	TRBV19	-	TRBJ1-2	-	CASSIPTGSYGYTF	TGTGCCAGTAGTATCCCAACAGGGAGCTATGGCTACACCTTC
14	TRBV13	TRBD1	TRBJ2-7	few	CASSKKDRGYEQYF	TGTGCCAGCAGCAAAAAGGACAGGGGCTACGAGCAGTACTTC
14	TRBV7-9	-	TRBJ2-2	-	CASSSGSGAGELFF	TGTGCCAGCAGTTCAGGCTCCGGGGCCGGGGAGCTGTTTTTT
16	TRBV5-4	TRBD2	TRBJ2-7	-	CASSRTQLAGAREQYF	TGTGCCAGCAGTCGGACACAACTAGCGGGAGCCCGGGAGCAGTACTTC
14	TRBV19	-	TRBJ1-6	-	CATGQPDYNSPLHF	TGTGCCACCGGACAGCCGGACTATAATTCACCCCTCCACTTT
13	TRBV27	TRBD1	TRBJ1-6	many	CASKDRESSPLHF	TGTGCCAGCAAAGACAGGGAGAGTTCACCCCTCCACTTT
15	TRBV14	-	TRBJ1-6	-	CASSQDIGNNSPLHF	TGTGCCAGCAGCCAAGATATCGGGAACAATTCACCCCTCCACTTT
15	TRBV28	TRBD1	TRBJ2-7	-	CASSLQGAIFYEQYF	TGTGCCAGCAGCCTACAGGGGGCGATTTTTTACGAGCAGTACTTC
17	TRBV6-1	-	TRBJ2-3	-	CASSGPPSTIFPDTQYF	TGTGCCAGCAGTGGGCCCCCATCGACAATCTTCCCAGATACGCAGTATTTT
14	TRBV3-1/TRBV3-2	-	TRBJ1-4	-	CASSVGVSDEKLFF	TGTGCCAGCAGCGTAGGGGTTTCAGATGAAAAACTGTTTTTT
14	TRBV2	-	TRBJ2-7	-	CASSEIPSIYEQYF	TGTGCCAGCAGTGAAATACCTTCTATCTACGAGCAGTACTTC
12	TRBV4-1	-	TRBJ2-3	-	CASSQKGYTQYF	TGCGCCAGCAGCCAAAAGGGGTATACGCAGTATTTT
13	TRBV24-1	-	TRBJ1-1	once	CATSDSDRPEAFF	TGTGCCACCAGTGATTCTGACAGACCTGAAGCTTTCTTT
18	TRBV9	-	TRBJ2-5	-	CASSVVSAGRDSGETQYF	TGTGCCAGCAGCGTAGTTTCGGCAGGCCGGGACTCGGGGGAGACCCAGTACTTC
12	TRBV5-1	-	TRBJ2-3	few	CASSQGEDTQYF	TGCGCCAGCAGTCAAGGGGAAGATACGCAGTATTTT
13	TRBV7-9	-	TRBJ1-1	once	CASSLEALGEAFF	TGTGCCAGCAGCTTAGAGGCCCTCGGGGAAGCTTTCTTT
15	TRBV5-1	-	TRBJ2-7	-	CASSLAPQISYEQYF	TGCGCCAGCAGCTTGGCCCCACAAATCTCCTACGAGCAGTACTTC
15	TRBV28	-	TRBJ2-7	-	CASSLAVTSLNEQYF	TGTGCCAGCAGTTTAGCAGTGACTAGTCTGAACGAGCAGTACTTC
18	TRBV5-1	-	TRBJ2-2	-	CASSLGDRSTENTGELFF	TGCGCCAGCAGCTTGGGCGACAGGTCCACAGAGAACACCGGGGAGCTGTTTTTT
18	TRBV5-4	-	TRBJ2-3	-	CASTIGGGPGALGDTQYF	TGTGCCAGCACCATAGGGGGGGGGCCCGGAGCCCTGGGAGATACGCAGTATTTT
14	TRBV7-9	TRBD2	TRBJ2-1	-	CASSARDYNNEQFF	TGTGCCAGCAGCGCTCGGGACTACAACAATGAGCAGTTCTTC
15	TRBV5-4	TRBD2	TRBJ2-5	-	CASSLSGGAAETQYF	TGTGCCAGCAGTCTTAGCGGGGGGGCAGCGGAGACCCAGTACTTC
12	TRBV30	-	TRBJ2-1	-	CAWRGNGDEQFF	TGTGCCTGGAGAGGCAACGGGGATGAGCAGTTCTTC
12	TRBV29-1	TRBD1	TRBJ1-2	-	CSGGTGFYGYTF	TGCAGCGGCGGGACAGGGTTTTATGGCTACACCTTC
14	TRBV2	TRBD1	TRBJ1-3	few	CAGGQGFSGNTIYF	TGTGCCGGGGGACAGGGGTTTTCTGGAAACACCATATATTTT
12	TRBV27	-	TRBJ1-2	-	CASSSQGYGYTF	TGTGCCAGCAGTAGTCAGGGCTATGGCTACACCTTC
13	TRBV28	-	TRBJ1-2	-	CASNGGRDYGYTF	TGTGCCAGCAACGGGGGGCGTGACTATGGCTACACCTTC
16	TRBV25-1	TRBD2	TRBJ2-1	-	CASSVVGAGLGNEQFF	TGTGCCAGCAGTGTCGTGGGAGCGGGATTAGGGAATGAGCAGTTCTTC
15	TRBV3-1/TRBV3-2	-	TRBJ2-1	-	CASSQGSFSYNEQFF	TGTGCCAGCAGCCAGGGTAGCTTTAGCTACAATGAGCAGTTCTTC
13	TRBV30	TRBD2	TRBJ2-1	once	CAGLTSGYNEQFF	TGTGCCGGACTGACTAGCGGCTACAATGAGCAGTTCTTC
13	TRBV30	TRBD1	TRBJ1-1	-	CAWKDRGYPEAFF	TGTGCCTGGAAGGACAGGGGATACCCTGAAGCTTTCTTT
13	TRBV5-6	-	TRBJ2-5	-	CASSPYREETQYF	TGTGCCAGCAGCCCCTACAGGGAAGAGACCCAGTACTTC